Shown below are 26 T cell receptor beta chains from a single sample sequenced in a study of blood T cell repertoires in COVID-19. The method was immunoSEQ multiplex PCR; TCRdb's version includes in-frame clones alone and lacks a portion of them. The data show about 120,000 clones, nearly 90% seen once. Source material: peripheral blood. These receptors all come from a woman aged 60-70 years with COVID-19, enrolled during active disease.

This chain uses TRBV27 with TRBJ2-7; D may be TRBD1 (6 bases). The CDR3 spans 13 residues. Germline CDR1 reads MNHEY; CDR2 reads SMNVEV (reference sequence). The V end was cut by 4 bases, the J end by 1 base, with 8 bases between. The CDR3 loop is CASSYGTSYEQYF. CDR3 DNA: TGTGCCAGCAGTTATGGGACATCCTACGAGCAGTACTTC.

This chain connects TRBV7-3 to TRBJ2-3, with 10 bases that match TRBD2. From germline, CDR1 is SGHTA and CDR2 FQGTGA. CDR3 length equals 15 residues. Trimming cost V 5 bases and J 2 bases; bases outside gene matches: 4. The CDR3 DNA reads TGTGCCAGCAGCCTTAGCGGGGGGAACACAGATACGCAGTATTTT. Protein: CASSLSGGNTDTQYF.

The chain employs TRBV18 and TRBJ1-2, with 10 bases fitting TRBD1. Looked up from germline, CDR1 is KGHSH and CDR2 is LQKENI. V lost 5 bases, J lost 3 bases, and 6 bases stayed unmatched. The CDR3 runs 15 residues. CDR3 sequence reads: CASSTTGTGDYGYTF. The CDR3 DNA sequence: TGTGCCAGCTCAACAACCGGGACAGGGGACTATGGCTACACCTTC.

The CDR3 DNA sequence: TGTGCCAGCAGTTCAAGTCTCCTGACAGGGGGCTTCAATGAGCAGTTCTTC. It is translated as CASSSSLLTGGFNEQFF. The chain carries TRBV6-2 or TRBV6-3 and TRBJ2-1, with 10 positions matching TRBD1. Losses at the gene ends were 4 bases for V and 6 bases for J; bases not matched to a gene: 12. The CDR3 contains 17 residues. From germline, CDR1 is MNHEY and CDR2 SVGEGT.

The rearrangement joins TRBV7-2 to TRBJ2-7; 7 bases map to TRBD1. After removal of 5 bases from V and 5 bases from J, the junction contained 18 bases not matched to a gene. The CDR3 spans 17 residues. Germline-derived CDR1 and CDR2 are SGHTA and FQGNSA. The CDR3 nucleotides are TGTGCCAGCAGCCTTAACCTAAGGGGGCCCATTAATCACGAGCAGTACTTC. This codes for CASSLNLRGPINHEQYF.

The chain employs TRBV6-5 and TRBJ2-7; 11 bases agree with TRBD2. J gave up 2 bases and V 5 bases, and 2 bases lay outside the gene matches. CDR1 is MNHEY, CDR2 SVGAGI, per germline. The length of the CDR3 is 14 residues. For the CDR3, the DNA is TGTGCCAGCAGTACTAGCGGGGGTCCCTACGAGCAGTACTTC. This codes for CASSTSGGPYEQYF.

The V and J genes are TRBV29-1 and TRBJ1-1, with 11 bases aligning to TRBD1. Germline V lookup: CDR1 SQVTM, CDR2 ANQGSEA. V was clipped by 1 base and J by 4 bases; unmatched bases: 5. The CDR3 has 15 residues. The CDR3 region is CSVEGGQGAGTEAFF. The CDR3 DNA reads TGCAGCGTTGAAGGAGGACAGGGGGCTGGCACTGAAGCTTTCTTT. Full variable domain (outside the CDR3, taken from reference TRBV29-1 and TRBJ1-1): SAVISQKPSRDICQRGTSLTIQCQVDSQVTMMFWYRQQPGQSLTLIATANQGSEATYESGFVIDKFPISRPNLTFSTLTVSNMSPEDSSIYLCSVEGGQGAGTEAFFGQGTRLTVV.

This rearrangement joins TRBV7-3 to TRBJ2-2, with a tentative D call TRBD1 (6 bases). The V and J ends lost 0 bases and 2 bases respectively, with 10 bases between them. Germline V gene sequence: CDR1 SGHTA, CDR2 FQGTGA. The CDR3 contains 16 residues. The DNA for the CDR3 is TGTGCCAGCAGCTTAACGGGGGCCCGAAACACCGGGGAGCTGTTTTTT. It yields the protein CASSLTGARNTGELFF.

This chain joins TRBV6-4 and TRBJ2-1; TRBD1 is a possible D gene (5 bases). Looked up from germline, CDR1 is MRHNA and CDR2 is SNTAGT. Trimming cost V 4 bases and J 4 bases, with 8 bases left between them. The CDR3 is 13 residues long. The DNA for the CDR3 is TGTGCCAGCAGTGCGGACACGTACAATGAGCAGTTCTTC. This translates into CASSADTYNEQFF.

The CDR3 region is CASSPHRDSASNQPQHF. The CDR3 region has the DNA TGTGCCAGCAGTCCGCACAGGGATTCCGCCAGCAATCAGCCCCAGCATTTT. The chain recombines TRBV6-2 or TRBV6-3 with TRBJ1-5; D may be TRBD1 (6 bases). The ends were cut back, 5 bases at V and 1 base at J, with 18 bases in the middle. Germline CDR1 MNHEY, CDR2 SVGEGT. The CDR3 is made up of 17 amino acids.

The genes are TRBV19 and TRBJ1-6, with D possibly matching TRBD1 (5 bases). V dropped 3 bases and J dropped 6 bases, with 9 bases sitting between them. The CDR3 has 14 amino acids. Looked up from germline, CDR1 is LNHDA and CDR2 is SQIVND (reference sequence). Here the CDR3 DNA reads TGTGCCAGTAGTATCCAGGGCGCTAATTCACCCCTCCACTTT. As protein: CASSIQGANSPLHF.

Only one count was recorded for this clone. The chain joins TRBV15 to TRBJ2-1, with 10 nucleotides matching TRBD1. Germline V gene lookup returns CDR1 LNHNV and CDR2 YYDKDF (reference sequence). CDR3 length: 15 amino acids. The V gene end was trimmed by 5 bases and the J gene end by 15 bases; junction bases not matched to a gene: 16. The CDR3 region is CATSGRDRGLSKLFF. The CDR3 DNA reads TGTGCCACCAGCGGACGGGACAGGGGACTATCTAAGCTGTTCTTC.

The chain combines TRBV29-1 with TRBJ1-1; D might be TRBD1 (5 bases). The CDR3 totals 15 residues. The germline CDR1 and CDR2 sequences are SQVTM and ANQGSEA. The V end lost 0 bases, the J end lost 5 bases, and 16 bases lay between the germline ends. The CDR3 spells CSVEDLGGTETEAFF. In nucleotides, the CDR3 is TGCAGCGTTGAAGATCTGGGGGGGACGGAAACTGAAGCTTTCTTT.

This clone was detected only once. The chain recombines TRBV18 with TRBJ1-3, with no clear D. V was shortened by 5 bases and J by 0 bases, with 11 bases between the two germline ends. The CDR3 is 15 residues long. CDR1 and CDR2 from the germline V gene are KGHSH and LQKENI. The CDR3, as DNA: TGTGCCAGCTCATCCGGACTGCCCTCTGGAAACACCATATATTTT. Translated, it gives CASSSGLPSGNTIYF.

This clone was seen only once. The chain employs TRBV19 and TRBJ1-2, with 8 bases lining up with TRBD1. The CDR3 contains 17 residues. CDR1 is LNHDA, CDR2 SQIVND, per germline (reference sequence). J was trimmed by 0 bases and V by 7 bases; bases with no gene match: 13. The DNA for the CDR3 is TGTGCCAGTACTTCAAAAGGGACAGGCCTTACTAACTATGGCTACACCTTC. Its protein product is CASTSKGTGLTNYGYTF.

For the CDR3, the DNA is TGTGCCAGCAGCTTAACAGACAGGGGCGAGTACGAGCAGTACTTC. Protein sequence: CASSLTDRGEYEQYF. The gene calls are TRBV7-6 and TRBJ2-7; 8 bases align to TRBD1. The CDR3 totals 15 residues. V lost 2 bases and J lost 4; bases outside the gene matches: 7. In germline, CDR1 is SGHVS, CDR2 FNYEAQ.

The sample holds one count of this clone. V is TRBV4-1 and J is TRBJ2-2, with a tentative D call TRBD2 (5 bases). The CDR3 covers 15 residues. CDR1 MGHRA and CDR2 YSYEKL come from the germline V gene. V was cut by 4 bases and J by 0 bases, with 9 bases left in between. CDR3 sequence (DNA): TGCGCCAGCAGCCTGAGGGCAGCGAACACCGGGGAGCTGTTTTTT. The encoded protein is CASSLRAANTGELFF.

J is TRBJ2-7 and V is TRBV6-1; 9 nucleotides line up with TRBD2. Losses at the gene ends were 3 bases for V and 6 bases for J; bases not matched to a gene: 9. Per germline, CDR1 MNHNS and CDR2 SASEGT. The CDR3 covers 15 residues. The DNA for the CDR3 is TGTGCCAGCAGTGAGAAACGGGGACTAGCTGGCGAGCAGTACTTC. Protein: CASSEKRGLAGEQYF.

V and J are TRBV19 and TRBJ1-6, with 7 bases that match TRBD1. The germline V gene encodes CDR1 LNHDA and CDR2 SQIVND (reference sequence). V was pared by 9 bases and J by 9 bases, with 11 bases of the junction left unmatched. This CDR3 is built from 14 residues. This CDR3 reads CASRHTGTASPLHF. The DNA of the CDR3 is TGTGCCAGCCGACATACTGGGACAGCTTCACCCCTCCACTTT.

The chain recombines TRBV27 with TRBJ2-5; D is unclear. Deletions cut 5 bases from V and 1 base from J, with 8 bases between. The germline CDR1 and CDR2 sequences are MNHEY and SMNVEV (reference sequence). The CDR3 is made up of 13 amino acids. The CDR3 sequence is CASSDTAQETQYF. As DNA, the CDR3 is TGTGCCAGCAGTGATACAGCCCAAGAGACCCAGTACTTC.

This clone was counted once. The V and J genes are TRBV7-3 and TRBJ2-6, with D maybe TRBD1 (8 bases). The germline gives CDR1 SGHTA, CDR2 FQGTGA. V gave up 5 bases and J gave up 0 bases, with 17 bases separating them. CDR3 length equals 18 residues. The CDR3, as DNA: TGTGCCAGCAGCGTCTACAGGGGGGGGCCCTCTGGGGCCAACGTCCTGACTTTC. Translated, it gives CASSVYRGGPSGANVLTF.

The V and J genes are TRBV12-3 or TRBV12-4 and TRBJ2-7; no clear D. The CDR3 contains 11 residues. The ends were cut back, 7 bases at V and 9 bases at J, with 13 bases in the middle. CDR3: CASIQRSGQYF. In nucleotides, the CDR3 is TGTGCCAGCATCCAAAGGTCGGGGCAGTACTTC.

This chain joins TRBV6-2 or TRBV6-3 and TRBJ2-1; D is ambiguous. This CDR3 region has 13 residues. Germline CDR1 is MNHEY and CDR2 is SVGEGT. The germline V and J ends were trimmed by 4 bases and 5 bases, with 9 bases remaining between them. The DNA for the CDR3 is TGTGCCAGCAGTTCCGGGTGGAACAATGAGCAGTTCTTC. Translating gives CASSSGWNNEQFF.

The chain links TRBV11-1 to TRBJ1-1, with D maybe TRBD1 (6 bases). Per germline, CDR1 SGHAT and CDR2 FQDESV (reference sequence). Trimming removed 3 bases at V and 7 bases at J, with 15 bases between. The CDR3 covers 14 residues. The DNA of the CDR3 is TGTGCCAGCAGCTTCGGGCAGGGGCCCGTTGAAGCTTTCTTT. Encoded protein: CASSFGQGPVEAFF.

The rearrangement uses TRBV10-1 and TRBJ2-7; 7 bases are a match to TRBD1. Germline V CDR1 and CDR2: WNHNN, SYGVQD (reference sequence). This CDR3 spans 17 amino acids. After removal of 8 bases from V and 7 bases from J, the junction contained 23 bases not matched to a gene. In DNA form, the CDR3 reads TGCGCCAGCGACAGGGATCTACGTCTTGGGGCCTACGAGGAGCAGTACTTC. Amino acid sequence: CASDRDLRLGAYEEQYF.

The J gene is TRBJ2-6, the V gene TRBV19; 9 bases are shared with TRBD1. Per germline, CDR1 LNHDA and CDR2 SQIVND (reference sequence). The V and J ends lost 8 bases and 4 bases, in that order; junction bases with no gene match: 6. This CDR3 contains 15 residues. CDR3 loop: CASLDRGSGANVLTF. In DNA, the CDR3 is TGTGCCAGTCTAGACAGGGGGTCAGGGGCCAACGTCCTGACTTTC. The variable domain in full, with the rest retrieved from reference TRBV19 and TRBJ2-6, is DGGITQSPKYLFRKEGQNVTLSCEQNLNHDAMYWYRQDPGQGLRLIYYSQIVNDFQKGDIAEGYSVSREKKESFPLTVTSAQKNPTAFYLCASLDRGSGANVLTFGAGSRLTVL.